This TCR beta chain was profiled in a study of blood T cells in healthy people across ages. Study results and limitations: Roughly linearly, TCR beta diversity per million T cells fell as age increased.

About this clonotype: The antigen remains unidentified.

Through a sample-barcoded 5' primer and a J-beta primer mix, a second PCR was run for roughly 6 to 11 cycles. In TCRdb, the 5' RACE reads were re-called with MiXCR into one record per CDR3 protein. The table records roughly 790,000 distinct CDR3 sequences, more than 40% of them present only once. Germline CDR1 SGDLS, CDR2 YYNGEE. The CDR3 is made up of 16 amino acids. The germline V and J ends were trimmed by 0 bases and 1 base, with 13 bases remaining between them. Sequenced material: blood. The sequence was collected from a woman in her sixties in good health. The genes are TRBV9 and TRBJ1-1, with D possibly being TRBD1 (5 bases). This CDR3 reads CASSVGVRGGNTEAFF. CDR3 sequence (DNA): TGTGCCAGCAGCGTAGGGGTCCGCGGGGGGAACACTGAAGCTTTCTTT.